The clone carrying this TCR beta chain was seen many times. Time point given: newly diagnosed GD, antithyroid drugs for less than 3 months. The authors made the TCR library using RNA they extracted from PBMCs. This sample is drawn from a study of regulatory T cells in long-lasting Graves disease. Arm-PCR of CDR3 regions and iRepertoire HTBI primers were the basis on which TCR beta libraries were built. TCRdb reprocessed the multiplex PCR reads via MiXCR and lists one record per CDR3 protein. The data contain 550,000 to 600,000 distinct CDR3 sequences, around 16% of them singletons. A further study also used this sample, focusing on T cells in Graves' hyperthyroidism and ophthalmopathy.

The origin of this receptor is a young man with Graves disease. Specimen: peripheral blood mononuclear cells (PBMCs), collected at new diagnosis, from a patient treated with antithyroid drugs.

The CDR3 sequence is CSAREGGNIQYF. The CDR3 DNA is TGCAGTGCTAGAGAGGGGGGAAACATTCAGTACTTC. This chain connects TRBV20-1 to TRBJ2-4, with a tentative D call TRBD2 (6 bases). The length of the CDR3 is 12 residues. CDR1 is DFQATT, CDR2 SNEGSKA, per germline (reference sequence). V shed 0 bases and J shed 6 bases, with 6 bases lying between them.